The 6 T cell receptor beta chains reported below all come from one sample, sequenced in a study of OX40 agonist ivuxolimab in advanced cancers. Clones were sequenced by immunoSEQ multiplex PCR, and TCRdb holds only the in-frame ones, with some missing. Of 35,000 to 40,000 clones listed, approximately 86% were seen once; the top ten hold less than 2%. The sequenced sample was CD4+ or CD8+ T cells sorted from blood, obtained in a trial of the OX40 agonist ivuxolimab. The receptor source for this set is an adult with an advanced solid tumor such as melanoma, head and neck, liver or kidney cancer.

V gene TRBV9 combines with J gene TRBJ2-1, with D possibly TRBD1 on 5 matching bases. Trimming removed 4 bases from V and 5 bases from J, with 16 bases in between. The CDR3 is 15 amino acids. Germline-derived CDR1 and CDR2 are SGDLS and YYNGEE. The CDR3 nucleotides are TGTGCCAGCAGCTACGGGCCTGGGGCCAACAATGAGCAGTTCTTC. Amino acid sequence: CASSYGPGANNEQFF.

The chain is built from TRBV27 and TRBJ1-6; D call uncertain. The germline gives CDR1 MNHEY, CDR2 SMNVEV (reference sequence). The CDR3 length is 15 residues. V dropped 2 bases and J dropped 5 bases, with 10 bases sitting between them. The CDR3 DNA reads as TGTGCCAGCAGTTTACAGACACCTGATAATTCACCCCTCCACTTT. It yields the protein CASSLQTPDNSPLHF.

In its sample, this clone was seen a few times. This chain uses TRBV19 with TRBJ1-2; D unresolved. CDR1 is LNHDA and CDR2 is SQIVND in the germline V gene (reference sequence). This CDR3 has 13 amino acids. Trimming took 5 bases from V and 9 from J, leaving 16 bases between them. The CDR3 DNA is TGTGCCAGTAGTCCCCGAACCCTAAACCGCTACACCTTC. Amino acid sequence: CASSPRTLNRYTF. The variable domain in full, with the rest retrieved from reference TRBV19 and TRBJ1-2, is DGGITQSPKYLFRKEGQNVTLSCEQNLNHDAMYWYRQDPGQGLRLIYYSQIVNDFQKGDIAEGYSVSREKKESFPLTVTSAQKNPTAFYLCASSPRTLNRYTFGSGTRLTVV.

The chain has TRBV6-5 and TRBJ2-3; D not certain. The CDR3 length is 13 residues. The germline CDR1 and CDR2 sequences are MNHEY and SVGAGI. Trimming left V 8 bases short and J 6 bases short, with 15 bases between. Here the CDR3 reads CASSLMKGDTQYF. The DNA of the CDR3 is TGTGCCAGCTCCCTAATGAAGGGTGATACGCAGTATTTT.

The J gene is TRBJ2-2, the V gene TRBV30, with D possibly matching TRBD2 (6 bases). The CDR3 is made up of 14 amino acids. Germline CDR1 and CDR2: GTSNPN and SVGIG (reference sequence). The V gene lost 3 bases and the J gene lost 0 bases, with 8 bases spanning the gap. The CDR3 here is CAWRAGSNTGELFF. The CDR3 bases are TGTGCCTGGAGGGCGGGGTCGAACACCGGGGAGCTGTTTTTT.

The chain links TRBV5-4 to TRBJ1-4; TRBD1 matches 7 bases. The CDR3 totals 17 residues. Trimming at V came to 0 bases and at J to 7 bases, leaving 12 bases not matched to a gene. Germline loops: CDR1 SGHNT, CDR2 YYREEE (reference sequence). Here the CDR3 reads CASSLGSGGRWSEKLFF. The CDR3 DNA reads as TGTGCCAGCAGCTTGGGGTCAGGGGGTCGGTGGAGTGAAAAACTGTTTTTT.